This T cell receptor (beta chain) came from a study of shared T cell receptors in the human thymus. Some clones are missing from TCRdb's copy, which holds only in-frame ones; the method was immunoSEQ multiplex PCR. Of hundreds of thousands of clones in the sample, 85% to 90% are singletons; the top ten hold around 0.01%. From germline, CDR1 is SGHRS and CDR2 YFSETQ. The CDR3 is 15 amino acids. The ends lost 0 bases at V and 4 bases at J; junction bases unmatched: 5. The sample was also reused in another study, on human thymus T cells.

The TCR sequence derives from a boy younger than two with a congenital heart defect. The chain recombines TRBV5-1 with TRBJ2-5; TRBD2 aligns across 8 bases. Material: thymocytes. This CDR3 reads CASSLAGRVPETQYF. CDR3 bases: TGCGCCAGCAGCTTGGCCGGGAGGGTACCAGAGACCCAGTACTTC.